This TCR beta chain was identified in a study of T cells in Graves' hyperthyroidism and ophthalmopathy. General study results and limits: Blood also carried most thyroid clonotypes expanded above 0.001.

Diagnosis of hyperthyroidism was new in patients aged 18 to 65, and its duration was under 2 months. Amplified TCR beta CDR3 regions came from RNA transcripts. In the first-round RT-PCR of the TCR CDR3, the HTBI primer set was used. MiXCR was run by TCRdb on the multiplex PCR reads, yielding one entry per CDR3 protein. The top ten hold roughly 7.7% of the sample, which has about 290,000 distinct CDR3 sequences, roughly an eighth seen once. V lost 5 bases and J lost 5; bases outside the gene matches: 6. This CDR3 contains 13 residues. Germline V gives CDR1 ENHRY, CDR2 SYGVKD. This clonotype was counted many times. Its specificity is unknown.

The TCR sequence derives from a woman aged 40 to 50 with Graves' hyperthyroidism. This chain connects TRBV10-3 to TRBJ2-7; TRBD1 matches 7 bases. Material: blood. The CDR3 reads CAISRQGTHEQYF. For the CDR3, the DNA is TGTGCCATCAGTCGACAGGGTACCCACGAGCAGTACTTC.